Below, 28 T cell receptor beta chains from the same sample are listed, as sequenced in a study of identical twins. TCRdb re-derived calls from the 5' RACE reads in MiXCR, one entry per CDR3 protein. The sample gives 500,000 to 600,000 distinct CDR3 sequences, roughly 21% of which show up once; around 1% is in the top ten. These same records also appear under a second study, on T cells expressing NK-cell markers.

Material: CD4+ T cells sorted from blood. The receptors stem from a woman between 18 and 29 years old in good health.

This clonotype was counted between two and nine times. J is TRBJ2-2 and V is TRBV3-1, with TRBD1 matching 7 bases. Germline CDR1 is LGHDT and CDR2 is YNNKEL (reference sequence). The length of the CDR3 is 15 residues. Losses at the gene ends were 5 bases for V and 3 bases for J; bases not matched to a gene: 6. The CDR3, as DNA: TGTGCCAGCAGCTACAGACAGGGATACACCGGGGAGCTGTTTTTT. Translation gives CASSYRQGYTGELFF.

This clonotype was found a few times. The V gene is TRBV20-1, the J gene TRBJ1-1, with D unresolved. This CDR3 comprises 15 residues. The germline V and J ends were trimmed by 5 bases and 0 bases, with 16 bases remaining between them. CDR1 and CDR2 (germline): DFQATT, SNEGSKA (reference sequence). The CDR3 DNA sequence: TGCAGTGCTCGCGGACGGGAGAATCTGAACACTGAAGCTTTCTTT. It translates to CSARGRENLNTEAFF.

The chain combines TRBV30 with TRBJ2-5; TRBD2 is a possible D gene (6 bases). The V gene lost 4 bases and the J gene lost 1 base, with 7 bases spanning the gap. The CDR3 runs 12 residues. Germline assignment: CDR1 GTSNPN and CDR2 SVGIG (reference sequence). DNA for the CDR3: TGTGCCTGGAACGGGGGCCAAGAGACCCAGTACTTC. Translated: CAWNGGQETQYF.

The chain uses TRBV29-1 and TRBJ1-4, with TRBD1 identical over 7 bases. J was trimmed by 6 bases and V by 4 bases; bases with no gene match: 5. Germline values: CDR1 SQVTM, CDR2 ANQGSEA. The CDR3 runs 13 residues. CDR3 sequence (DNA): TGCAGCGTTGCAGTCAGGGGGGATGAAAAACTGTTTTTT. Translating it yields CSVAVRGDEKLFF.

V and J are TRBV5-5 and TRBJ2-1; 7 bases are shared with TRBD1. Losses at the gene ends were 5 bases for V and 7 bases for J; bases not matched to a gene: 3. The CDR3 runs 12 residues. Germline loops: CDR1 SGHKS, CDR2 YYEKEE (reference sequence). CDR3 coding DNA: TGTGCCAGCAGACCGGACAGGAATGAGCAGTTCTTC. Translated: CASRPDRNEQFF.

The chain couples TRBV11-2 to TRBJ2-5; D is unclear. This CDR3 has 13 amino acids. The V end was cut by 3 bases, the J end by 4 bases, with 9 bases between. Germline CDR1 and CDR2: SGHAT and FQNNGV. Here the CDR3 reads CASSFVAVETQYF. CDR3 coding DNA: TGTGCCAGCAGCTTCGTAGCAGTAGAGACCCAGTACTTC.

The chain uses TRBV10-3 and TRBJ2-7; perhaps TRBD1 as D (6 bases). The CDR3 length is 12 residues. CDR1 ENHRY and CDR2 SYGVKD come from the germline V gene. Trimming left V 6 bases short and J 5 bases short, with 11 bases between. CDR3 sequence reads: CAIRAGDDEQYF. The CDR3 coding sequence is TGTGCCATCAGGGCAGGGGACGACGAGCAGTACTTC.

The chain couples TRBV6-6 to TRBJ1-2; TRBD1 is a possible D gene (6 bases). The CDR3 consists of 13 residues. V was clipped by 6 bases and J by 0 bases, with 8 bases between them. Germline V lookup: CDR1 MNHNY, CDR2 SVGAGI (reference sequence). This CDR3 is CASSQGPNYGYTF. DNA of the CDR3: TGTGCCAGCAGCCAGGGGCCTAACTATGGCTACACCTTC.

This chain links TRBV7-2 with TRBJ2-2; D may be TRBD2 (7 bases). Germline CDR1 reads SGHTA; CDR2 reads FQGNSA. Trimming took off 8 bases at V and 6 bases at J, with 16 bases between the two ends. This CDR3 has 14 residues. CDR3 in amino acids: CASRSRGAAGELFF. CDR3 sequence (DNA): TGTGCCAGCCGATCCCGGGGGGCCGCCGGGGAGCTGTTTTTT.

The J gene is TRBJ2-5, the V gene TRBV4-1; TRBD1 is a possible D gene (6 bases). The germline gives CDR1 MGHRA, CDR2 YSYEKL. This CDR3 is 17 amino acids long. V dropped 4 bases and J dropped 5 bases, with 23 bases sitting between them. The CDR3 region has the DNA TGCGCCAGCAGCCGATCAATGAGGGGGAGTAGCAAGGAGACCCAGTACTTC. Amino acids: CASSRSMRGSSKETQYF.

This clonotype was observed at least ten times. The chain combines TRBV12-3 or TRBV12-4 with TRBJ2-7, with TRBD1 matching over 9 bases. V trimming: 3 bases; J trimming: 5 bases; junction bases outside the gene matches: 11. The CDR3 has 16 residues. CDR3 protein: CASSLGPGQGVHEQYF. CDR3 coding DNA: TGTGCCAGCAGTTTGGGACCGGGACAGGGCGTCCACGAGCAGTACTTC.

J is TRBJ2-2 and V is TRBV9, with D unclear. Germline V gene sequence: CDR1 SGDLS, CDR2 YYNGEE. The CDR3 has 15 residues. V was clipped by 3 bases and J by 2 bases, with 11 bases between them. CDR3 amino acids: CASSGVARNTGELFF. In DNA, the CDR3 is TGTGCCAGCAGCGGGGTAGCTCGAAACACCGGGGAGCTGTTTTTT.

The chain combines TRBV2 with TRBJ2-7; weak D call: TRBD1 (5 bases). The CDR3 has 13 amino acids. Per germline, CDR1 SNHLY and CDR2 FYNNEI. The germline V and J ends were trimmed by 8 bases and 6 bases, with 17 bases remaining between them. The CDR3 reads CASRVLGVGEQYF. In DNA form, the CDR3 reads TGTGCCAGCCGGGTCCTAGGGGTGGGCGAGCAGTACTTC.

CDR3 nucleotide sequence: TGCAGTGTGGGCCGGACGAATCAGAAAGAGACCCAGTACTTC. Protein sequence: CSVGRTNQKETQYF. The J gene is TRBJ2-5, the V gene TRBV20-1; no definite D call. CDR1 is DFQATT, CDR2 SNEGSKA, per germline (reference sequence). The CDR3 spans 14 residues. The V end lost 7 bases, the J end lost 3 bases, and 18 bases lay between the germline ends.

This sequence joins TRBV3-1 and TRBJ2-4; no clear D gene. The V and J ends lost 6 bases and 7 bases respectively, with 7 bases between them. Germline V CDR1 and CDR2: LGHDT, YNNKEL (reference sequence). The CDR3 consists of 11 residues. CDR3 residues: CASRGGNIQYF. Here the CDR3 DNA reads TGTGCCAGCAGAGGTGGGAACATTCAGTACTTC.

Only a few counts were recorded for this clonotype. V and J are TRBV12-3 or TRBV12-4 and TRBJ1-3; 8 bases map to TRBD1. The CDR3 is 14 residues long. V lost 6 bases and J lost 0; bases outside the gene matches: 1. The CDR3 is CASSGQGSGNTIYF. In DNA form, the CDR3 reads TGTGCCAGCAGCGGACAGGGCTCTGGAAACACCATATATTTT.

This clonotype appeared a few times. The V and J genes are TRBV24-1 and TRBJ2-7, with TRBD2 as a possible D gene (6 bases). V was clipped by 0 bases and J by 0 bases, with 20 bases between them. Germline V lookup: CDR1 KGHDR, CDR2 SFDVKD. This CDR3 comprises 19 residues. The CDR3 region has the DNA TGTGCCACCAGTGATTTGGGGCATATGGGACTTATTAGCTCCTACGAGCAGTACTTC. It encodes CATSDLGHMGLISSYEQYF.

This clonotype was counted between two and nine times. The V gene is TRBV15, the J gene TRBJ2-1; D assignment may be TRBD1 or TRBD2 (5 bases each). With 2 bases removed from V and 9 bases from J, the gap between germline ends came to 11 bases. CDR1 and CDR2 from the germline V gene are LNHNV and YYDKDF (reference sequence). This CDR3 is 13 amino acids long. The CDR3 region has the DNA TGTGCCACCAGCAGAATCTGGGGGACTGAGCAGTTCTTC. Its translation: CATSRIWGTEQFF.

V usage is TRBV6-5 and J usage is TRBJ2-2; D gene unclear. The germline gives CDR1 MNHEY, CDR2 SVGAGI. With 3 bases removed from V and 5 bases from J, the gap between germline ends came to 10 bases. The CDR3 is 14 amino acids. The CDR3 DNA sequence: TGTGCCAGCAGTTATGACTGGTTGACCGGGGAGCTGTTTTTT. Translating it yields CASSYDWLTGELFF.

V gene TRBV18 combines with J gene TRBJ1-2; D gene unclear. Germline CDR1 KGHSH, CDR2 LQKENI. V lost 6 bases to trimming and J lost 2 bases, with 13 bases between them. This CDR3 region has 14 residues. This CDR3 is CASSPTAENYGYTF. The DNA of the CDR3 is TGTGCCAGCTCTCCCACGGCGGAAAACTATGGCTACACCTTC.

This clonotype was counted ten times or more. The chain has TRBV5-1 and TRBJ2-1; D is ambiguous. There are 16 residues in the CDR3. Per germline, CDR1 SGHRS and CDR2 YFSETQ. The V and J ends lost 4 bases and 2 bases respectively, with 16 bases between them. As DNA, the CDR3 is TGCGCCAGCAGCATTGGTCCCCTCCAGACCTACAATGAGCAGTTCTTC. Translated, it gives CASSIGPLQTYNEQFF.

A few counts support this clonotype. This sequence joins TRBV14 and TRBJ2-7; D is uncertain. CDR1 is SGHDN, CDR2 FVKESK, per germline. The germline V and J ends were trimmed by 8 bases and 7 bases, with 15 bases remaining between them. The length of the CDR3 is 12 residues. CDR3 in amino acids: CASGMHPREQYF. For the CDR3, the DNA is TGTGCCAGCGGGATGCACCCTCGAGAGCAGTACTTC.

This clonotype was seen a few times. The chain links TRBV12-3 or TRBV12-4 to TRBJ2-1; TRBD2 matches 8 bases. The CDR3 sequence is 15 residues long. V trimming: 8 bases; J trimming: 1 base; junction bases outside the gene matches: 7. CDR3 sequence reads: CASSPGLGSYNEQFF. For the CDR3, the DNA is TGTGCCAGCTCGCCGGGACTAGGTTCCTACAATGAGCAGTTCTTC.

This sequence joins TRBV6-2 or TRBV6-3 and TRBJ1-5, with D unresolved. V was clipped by 6 bases and J by 0 bases, with 15 bases between them. The CDR3 runs to 16 residues. Germline lookup yields CDR1 MNHEY and CDR2 SVGEGT. CDR3 sequence: CASSPQVGYSNQPQHF. The CDR3 nucleotides are TGTGCCAGCAGCCCCCAGGTGGGATATAGCAATCAGCCCCAGCATTTT.

This clonotype has just a few counts. This chain uses TRBV7-9 with TRBJ2-3, with D possibly TRBD2 on 6 matching bases. Trimming stripped 2 bases from V and 2 bases from J, with 11 bases between. The germline V gene encodes CDR1 SEHNR and CDR2 FQNEAQ (reference sequence). The CDR3 has 15 amino acids. The CDR3 nucleotides are TGTGCCAGCAGCTTACAAGCGGGCGACACAGATACGCAGTATTTT. It yields the protein CASSLQAGDTDTQYF.

This clonotype was found a few times. The V gene is TRBV20-1, the J gene TRBJ2-1; the match to TRBD2 covers 15 bases. The CDR3 contains 16 residues. The germline gives CDR1 DFQATT, CDR2 SNEGSKA (reference sequence). V shed 0 bases, J shed 10 bases, and the junction held 7 bases outside the gene matches. The CDR3 sequence: CSARDRTSGRAWEQFF. The CDR3, as DNA: TGCAGTGCTAGAGATAGGACTAGCGGGAGGGCCTGGGAGCAGTTCTTC.

V usage is TRBV20-1 and J usage is TRBJ1-1; tentative D call: TRBD1 (6 bases). The V end lost 1 base, the J end lost 4 bases, and 10 bases lay between the germline ends. CDR1 DFQATT and CDR2 SNEGSKA come from the germline V gene (reference sequence). The CDR3 spans 13 residues. The CDR3 is CSARGGGFTEAFF. The CDR3 DNA is TGCAGTGCTAGAGGAGGGGGTTTCACTGAAGCTTTCTTT.

The sample holds a few counts of this clonotype. The rearrangement joins TRBV12-3 or TRBV12-4 to TRBJ2-5; D may be TRBD2 (5 bases). V was pared by 4 bases and J by 4 bases, with 19 bases between. The CDR3 has 16 amino acids. CDR3 nucleotide sequence: TGTGCCAGCAGTTCAGGCCCTCGGGGAAGGTTAGAGACCCAGTACTTC. Translating it yields CASSSGPRGRLETQYF.